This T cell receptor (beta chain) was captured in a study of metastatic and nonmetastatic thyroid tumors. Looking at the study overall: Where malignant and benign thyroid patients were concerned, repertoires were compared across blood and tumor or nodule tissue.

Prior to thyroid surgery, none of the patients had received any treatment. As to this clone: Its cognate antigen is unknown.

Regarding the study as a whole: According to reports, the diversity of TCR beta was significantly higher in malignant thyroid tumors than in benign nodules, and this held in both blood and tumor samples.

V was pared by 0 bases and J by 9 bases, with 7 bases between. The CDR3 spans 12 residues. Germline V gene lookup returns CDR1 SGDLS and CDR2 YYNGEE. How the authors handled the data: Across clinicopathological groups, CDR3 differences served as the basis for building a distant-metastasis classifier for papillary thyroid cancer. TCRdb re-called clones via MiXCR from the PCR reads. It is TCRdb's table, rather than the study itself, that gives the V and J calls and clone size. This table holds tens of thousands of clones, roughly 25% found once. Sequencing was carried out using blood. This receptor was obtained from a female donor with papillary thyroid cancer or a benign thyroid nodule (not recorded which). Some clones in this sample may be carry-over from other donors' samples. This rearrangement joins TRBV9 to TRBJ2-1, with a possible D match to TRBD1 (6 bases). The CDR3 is CASSVVRGEQFF. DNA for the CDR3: TGTGCCAGCAGCGTAGTCAGGGGTGAGCAGTTCTTC. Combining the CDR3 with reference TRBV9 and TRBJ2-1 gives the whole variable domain DSGVTQTPKHLITATGQRVTLRCSPRSGDLSVYWYQQSLDQGLQFLIQYYNGEERAKGNILERFSAQQFPDLHSELNLSSLELGDSALYFCASSVVRGEQFFGPGTRLTVL.